These 8 T cell receptor beta chains came from one sample sequenced in a study of T cell responses to AZD1222 COVID-19 vaccine. TCRdb's copy holds only in-frame clones and misses some; the assay was immunoSEQ multiplex PCR. The sample includes around 140,000 clones, more than 85% seen only once; the top ten take 4.5% to 5.5%. This specimen consisted of peripheral blood, obtained on day 0 of AZD1222 vaccination. The receptors originated from an adult in good health.

The chain is built from TRBV6-5 and TRBJ2-4, with TRBD1 matching 10 bases. Germline V lookup: CDR1 MNHEY, CDR2 SVGAGI. The CDR3 contains 13 residues. After removal of 6 bases from V and 8 bases from J, the junction contained 4 bases not matched to a gene. The CDR3 region is CASRRTGGDIQYF. The CDR3 nucleotides are TGTGCCAGCAGAAGGACAGGGGGAGACATTCAGTACTTC.

The genes are TRBV9 and TRBJ1-1, with D uncertain. Germline CDR1 and CDR2: SGDLS and YYNGEE. This CDR3 region has 14 residues. The V gene lost 2 bases and the J gene lost 4 bases, with 12 bases spanning the gap. CDR3 loop: CASSVAHPATEAFF. The CDR3 DNA sequence: TGTGCCAGCAGCGTGGCACACCCCGCCACTGAAGCTTTCTTT.

This clone is a singleton in its sample. J is TRBJ2-7 and V is TRBV6-5; D not certain. Germline CDR1 MNHEY, CDR2 SVGAGI. V was trimmed by 6 bases and J by 2 bases, leaving 14 bases between them. The CDR3 extends over 14 amino acids. Here the CDR3 reads CASSPHLTTYEQYF. In nucleotides, the CDR3 is TGTGCCAGCAGCCCACATCTGACCACCTACGAGCAGTACTTC.

This chain joins TRBV5-5 and TRBJ1-3; D not certain. The CDR3 has 14 amino acids. Trimming shortened V by 1 base and J by 0 bases, and 5 bases separated the two germline ends. Germline loops: CDR1 SGHKS, CDR2 YYEKEE (reference sequence). The CDR3 DNA sequence: TGTGCCAGCAGCTTGCTCCCCTCTGGAAACACCATATATTTT. Protein sequence: CASSLLPSGNTIYF.

The chain employs TRBV5-6 and TRBJ1-1; D gene uncertain. Germline-derived CDR1 and CDR2 are SGHDT and YYEEEE. The V gene lost 4 bases and the J gene lost 0 bases, with 4 bases spanning the gap. The CDR3 extends over 12 amino acids. The CDR3 region has the DNA TGTGCCAGCAGCGACCTGAACACTGAAGCTTTCTTT. It yields the protein CASSDLNTEAFF.

V is TRBV19 and J is TRBJ1-1, with TRBD1 matching 8 bases. The CDR3 sequence is 15 residues long. Germline V gene data show CDR1 as LNHDA and CDR2 as SQIVND (reference sequence). The V segment lost 5 bases and the J segment 1 base; nucleotides outside the gene matches: 6. DNA of the CDR3: TGTGCCAGTAGTCCACAGGGGGAGAGGAACACTGAAGCTTTCTTT. This encodes CASSPQGERNTEAFF.

V usage is TRBV20-1 and J usage is TRBJ2-7; 7 bases map to TRBD1. There are 16 residues in the CDR3. The germline gives CDR1 DFQATT, CDR2 SNEGSKA (reference sequence). Germline trimming cut 3 bases from V and 1 base from J; bases unmatched to any gene: 12. The CDR3 sequence is CSASPKGAPISYEQYF. CDR3 nucleotides: TGCAGTGCTAGTCCCAAGGGGGCCCCTATATCCTACGAGCAGTACTTC.

The chain couples TRBV28 to TRBJ2-2, with D uncertain. CDR3 length equals 13 residues. Germline V gives CDR1 MDHEN, CDR2 SYDVKM. Trimming removed 5 bases at V and 7 bases at J, with 11 bases between. In nucleotides, the CDR3 is TGTGCCAGCAGTGATTTTAGTTACGGGGAGCTGTTTTTT. It specifies CASSDFSYGELFF.